What follows is one TCR beta chain and its context. Its antigen is not known. A read error may be the cause here, since a much bigger clone is one base away. The study isolated at least 6.5 million PBMCs from each sample. The CDR3 has 13 amino acids. From germline, CDR1 is SGHAT and CDR2 FQDESV (reference sequence). Next came a second PCR, run for about 6 to 11 cycles, which used a sample-barcoded 5' primer along with a J-beta primer mix. TCRdb analysed the 5' RACE reads with MiXCR anew, one entry per CDR3 protein. The sample lists about 800,000 distinct CDR3 sequences, approximately 25% seen once, with 3% to 4% in the top ten. This entry comes from a study of blood T cells in healthy people across ages. Study-wide results and caveats: TCR beta diversity per million T cells fell roughly linearly with age.

A further study also used this sample, focusing on T cells of mothers and their children. That study reports: Per mother, over 9.5 million TCR beta CDR3 reads were obtained; per child, 2.5 million to 3.5 million. Mothers and children who were related shared slightly more overlap than unrelated pairs, but not significantly more.

The chain joins TRBV11-1 to TRBJ2-3, with D possibly TRBD2 on 5 matching bases. The source material was blood. The clonotype originates from a boy between 10 and 17 years old in good health. The CDR3 nucleotides read TGTGTCAGCAGTAGTAGCGTCCCAGATACGCAGTATTTT. Translated, it gives CVSSSSVPDTQYF.